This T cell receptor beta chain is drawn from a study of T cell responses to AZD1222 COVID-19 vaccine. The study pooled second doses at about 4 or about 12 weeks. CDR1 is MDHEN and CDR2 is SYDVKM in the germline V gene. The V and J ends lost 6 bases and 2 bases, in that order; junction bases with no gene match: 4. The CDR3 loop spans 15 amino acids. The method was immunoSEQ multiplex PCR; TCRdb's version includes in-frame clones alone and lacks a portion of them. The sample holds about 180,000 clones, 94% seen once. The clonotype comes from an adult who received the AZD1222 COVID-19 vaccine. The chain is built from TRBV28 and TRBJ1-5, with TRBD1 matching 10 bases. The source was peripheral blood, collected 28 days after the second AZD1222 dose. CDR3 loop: CASRTGGSGNQPQHF. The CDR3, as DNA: TGTGCCAGCAGGACAGGGGGCTCGGGCAATCAGCCCCAGCATTTT.